This TCR beta chain was obtained from a study of CD8 T cells in ankylosing spondylitis. Construction of TCR beta libraries was performed using quantitative 5'-RACE with molecular barcodes. MiXCR, applied by TCRdb to the 5' RACE reads, yields one record per CDR3 protein. The profile shows 130,000 or so distinct CDR3 sequences, roughly 15% of them singletons. With regard to this clonotype: Its specificity is not known.

This CDR3 has 14 residues. V gave up 8 bases and J gave up 7 bases; unmatched junction bases: 12. Germline assignment: CDR1 SQVTM and CDR2 ANQGSEA. Notes on the study in general: Within matched ankylosing spondylitis synovial fluid, disease-linked clones were reportedly significantly enriched. Previous work reported some of these motif variants in the synovial fluid and blood of reactive arthritis. About 8 highly homologous variants made up a TCR beta motif, and this motif appeared characteristic of ankylosing spondylitis blood.

The genes are TRBV29-1 and TRBJ2-1; TRBD2 aligns across 9 bases. This TCR derives from a male donor with ankylosing spondylitis. What was sequenced was blood, either unsorted or a sorted T cell fraction (not recorded which). The CDR3 is CSLGLAGDKNEQFF. In DNA form, the CDR3 reads TGCAGCTTGGGACTAGCAGGGGACAAAAATGAGCAGTTCTTC.